This is a list of T cell receptor beta chains from one sample in a study of shared clonotypes between healthy human individuals. Produced via immunoSEQ multiplex PCR; TCRdb's table is partial and in-frame only. The data contain about 2.2 million clones, about 93% of them singletons. The sequencing input was naive CD8+ T cells from PBMCs. All receptors come from a man in his late teens or twenties in good health. Some clones in this sample may be carry-over from other donors' samples. Both conserved end residues are part of each CDR3. Fields, in order: clone size, D gene, V gene, J gene, CDR3 DNA, CDR3 protein. D genes are given only for firm matches. Only some rows state a clone size, as once, few, many or a class for expanded clones.

NA,TRBD2,TRBV27,TRBJ2-3,TGTGCCAGCAGTTTTGGGGCGGGAGGATTTGATACGCAGTATTTT,CASSFGAGGFDTQYF
NA,NA,TRBV7-2,TRBJ1-1,TGTGCCAGCAGCTTCCCCGCCAAAGGGAGTCGGACTGAAGCTTTCTTT,CASSFPAKGSRTEAFF
NA,TRBD2,TRBV28,TRBJ2-5,TGTGCCAGCAGTTCCCGGGGAGGGAGACTCCAAGAGACCCAGTACTTC,CASSSRGGRLQETQYF
NA,NA,TRBV19,TRBJ1-5,TGTGCCAGTAGTATAGTGTCCTACCCTAATCAGCCCCAGCATTTT,CASSIVSYPNQPQHF
NA,NA,TRBV11-2,TRBJ2-7,TGTGCCAGCAGCCTCGCACCGGGGACAATCTACGAGCAGTACTTC,CASSLAPGTIYEQYF
once,TRBD1,TRBV27,TRBJ1-1,TGTGCCAGCAGTCCCAGGGGGGCAGGGAACACTGAAGCTTTCTTT,CASSPRGAGNTEAFF
NA,NA,TRBV7-2,TRBJ1-2,TGTGCCAGCAGCTTAGGGGAATACTATGGCTACACCTTC,CASSLGEYYGYTF
NA,TRBD2,TRBV11-3,TRBJ2-3,TGTGCCAGCAGCTCCACTCCCGCTAGCGGGAGTAGTACAGATACGCAGTATTTT,CASSSTPASGSSTDTQYF
once,TRBD2,TRBV28,TRBJ2-2,TGTGCCAGCAGTTTTGGGCTAGCGGGAGACACCGGGGAGCTGTTTTTT,CASSFGLAGDTGELFF
once,NA,TRBV6-4,TRBJ2-7,TGTGCCAGCAAGCCAGCGGCTAGGTACGAGCAGTACTTC,CASKPAARYEQYF
NA,TRBD1,TRBV7-6,TRBJ1-1,TGTGCCAGCAGCGTACAGGGGGCTGAAGCTTTCTTT,CASSVQGAEAFF
NA,NA,TRBV5-4,TRBJ1-1,TGTGCCAGCAGCTTCGGACTGCCGACCGATAGAGCTTTCTTT,CASSFGLPTDRAFF
NA,TRBD2,TRBV9,TRBJ2-7,TGTGCCAGCAGCCCGCAAGCGGGAGGATCCTACGAGCAGTACTTC,CASSPQAGGSYEQYF
NA,TRBD2,TRBV27,TRBJ2-3,TGTGCCAGCAGTTCGCTACTAGCGGGGAGCACAGATACGCAGTATTTT,CASSSLLAGSTDTQYF
NA,NA,TRBV15,TRBJ2-1,TGTGCCACCAGCAGAGAAGTACAGGGTTCCTACAATGAGCAGTTCTTC,CATSREVQGSYNEQFF
NA,NA,TRBV7-8,TRBJ2-7,TGTGCCAGCAGCTTTGGCCGTACCTACGAGCAGTACTTC,CASSFGRTYEQYF
NA,TRBD1,TRBV5-1,TRBJ2-7,TGCGCCAGCAGCTCGGACAGGGGGCACTACGAGCAGTACTTC,CASSSDRGHYEQYF
NA,TRBD2,TRBV7-9,TRBJ2-3,TGTGCCATCACAGAGGGCGGGAGGGCAGATACGCAGTATTTT,CAITEGGRADTQYF
NA,NA,TRBV7-9,TRBJ1-2,TGTGCCAGCAGCTCTTTAGCTGGGGGTGGCTACACCTTC,CASSSLAGGGYTF
few,NA,TRBV4-1,TRBJ1-5,TGCGCCAGCAGCCCTTCAGGGTCTACCAATCAGCCCCAGCATTTT,CASSPSGSTNQPQHF
NA,TRBD1,TRBV27,TRBJ2-7,TGTGCCAGCAGTTCGCCCGGGACAGGGTCCTACGAGCAGTACTTC,CASSSPGTGSYEQYF
few,NA,TRBV4-1,TRBJ2-1,TGCGCCAGCAGCCATACAGTTTCCTACAATGAGCAGTTCTTC,CASSHTVSYNEQFF
NA,NA,TRBV28,TRBJ2-5,TGTGCCAGCAGCTCCTCTTACGGACAAGAGACCCAGTACTTC,CASSSSYGQETQYF
NA,TRBD2,TRBV6-5,TRBJ2-5,TGTGCCAGCAGTCCAAGACTAGCGGGCAGAGAGACCCAGTACTTC,CASSPRLAGRETQYF
NA,NA,TRBV4-1,TRBJ1-2,TGCGCCAGCAGCCAAGCACAGGGCTTCTATGGCTACACCTTC,CASSQAQGFYGYTF
NA,NA,TRBV30,TRBJ2-7,TGTGCCTGGACGTATCCGGAGGGCCACGAGCAGTACTTC,CAWTYPEGHEQYF
NA,NA,TRBV28,TRBJ1-1,TGTGCCAGCAGTACCGGGTCATTGAACACTGAAGCTTTCTTT,CASSTGSLNTEAFF
NA,NA,TRBV5-5,TRBJ2-2,TGTGCCAGCAGCTTGGATCGTCCGAACACCGGGGAGCTGTTTTTT,CASSLDRPNTGELFF
NA,TRBD1,TRBV29-1,TRBJ2-1,TGCAGCGTCCAGGGGGCCGGAGGGCGATCCTACAATGAGCAGTTCTTC,CSVQGAGGRSYNEQFF
NA,NA,TRBV12-1,TRBJ2-1,TGTGCCAGCAGCTCCCCTTTAGCGGGAGGAGTGAATGAGCAGTTCTTC,CASSSPLAGGVNEQFF
NA,TRBD2,TRBV5-1,TRBJ2-7,TGCGCCAGCAGCTCCGGGACTAGCGGGTCTTACGAGCAGTACTTC,CASSSGTSGSYEQYF
NA,TRBD1,TRBV28,TRBJ1-6,TGTGCCAGCAGTCCCCGGACAGGGTTGCAATCACCCCTCCACTTT,CASSPRTGLQSPLHF
NA,TRBD1,TRBV27,TRBJ2-5,TGTGCCAGCAGTTCGACAGGGGGTTCGGAGACCCAGTACTTC,CASSSTGGSETQYF
NA,NA,TRBV30,TRBJ2-2,TGTGCCGGTCCCAACACCGGGGAGCTGTTTTTT,CAGPNTGELFF
NA,NA,TRBV19,TRBJ1-3,TGTGCCAGTAGTATAACCTCGTCAGGCTCTGGAAACACCATATATTTT,CASSITSSGSGNTIYF
once,NA,TRBV28,TRBJ2-7,TGTGCCAGCAGTTTTTGGCGGGATTGGCACTACGAGCAGTACTTC,CASSFWRDWHYEQYF
once,NA,TRBV30,TRBJ1-1,TGTGCCTGGAACACGGGTTGGGGCACTGAAGCTTTCTTT,CAWNTGWGTEAFF
once,NA,TRBV7-9,TRBJ2-7,TGTGCCAGCAGCCCCGCGGGGTATGAGCAGTACTTC,CASSPAGYEQYF
NA,TRBD2,TRBV27,TRBJ2-7,TGTGCCAGCAATAGCGGGCGTGCCTACGAGCAGTACTTC,CASNSGRAYEQYF
NA,NA,TRBV6-1,TRBJ1-5,TGTGCCAGCATGGGCAGGGTTAGCAATCAGCCCCAGCATTTT,CASMGRVSNQPQHF
NA,TRBD1,TRBV7-6,TRBJ2-1,TGTGCCAGCAGCGGTAGACAGGGGGCAAGGAATGAGCAGTTCTTC,CASSGRQGARNEQFF
NA,NA,TRBV14,TRBJ1-1,TGTGCCAGCAGCCAAGGAGGGCGTTACACTGAAGCTTTCTTT,CASSQGGRYTEAFF
NA,NA,TRBV11-2,TRBJ1-1,TGTGCCAGCAGCTTATATGTGGACACTGAAGCTTTCTTT,CASSLYVDTEAFF
NA,NA,TRBV6-6,TRBJ2-7,TGTGCCAGCCGTACCGGCTACGAGCAGTACTTC,CASRTGYEQYF
NA,NA,TRBV7-2,TRBJ2-2,TGTGCCAGCAGCTATATCACCGCCGGGGAGCTGTTTTTT,CASSYITAGELFF
NA,TRBD1,TRBV25-1,TRBJ1-1,TGTGCCAGCAGTCACCAGGACAGGGGGGGGCTTGAAGCTTTCTTT,CASSHQDRGGLEAFF
NA,TRBD1,TRBV28,TRBJ2-7,TGTGCCAGCAGCTTTCCGGGACAGGGGTACTACGAGCAGTACTTC,CASSFPGQGYYEQYF
few,NA,TRBV29-1,TRBJ1-1,TGCAGCATAATAATGAACACTGAAGCTTTCTTT,CSIIMNTEAFF
NA,TRBD1,TRBV19,TRBJ2-7,TGTGCCAGTAGTTCCGGGACAGGGCTCCCCTCCTACGAGCAGTACTTC,CASSSGTGLPSYEQYF
NA,NA,TRBV7-8,TRBJ1-4,TGTGCCAGCACCCCGAGAGGGGAGAGTTTTGAAAAACTGTTTTTT,CASTPRGESFEKLFF
once,NA,TRBV19,TRBJ1-1,TGTGCCAGTACCCCGGGCCCCAGGTCCTGGAACACTGAAGCTTTCTTT,CASTPGPRSWNTEAFF
NA,NA,TRBV10-1,TRBJ2-3,TGCGCCAGCAGTCAACGACTCCCCCTCGATACGCAGTATTTT,CASSQRLPLDTQYF